These T cell receptor beta chains were read from a single sample in a study of blood T cell repertoires in COVID-19. The data were produced by immunoSEQ multiplex PCR, yet TCRdb's version contains in-frame clones alone and is incomplete. The sample yields approximately 300,000 clones, about 87% seen once. The sample comprised PBMCs or T cells enriched from blood (not recorded which). The receptors were sampled from a woman in her twenties or thirties who had recovered from COVID-19. Both conserved end residues are part of each CDR3. The order of the fields is D gene, J gene, clone size, V gene, CDR3 DNA, CDR3 protein. A D gene is named only where the DNA matches it firmly. Clone size is stated in some rows and not others, as once, few, many or a class when expanded.

d_call: .; j_call: TRBJ1-2; clone_size: .; v_call: TRBV29-1; cdr3_nt: TGCAGCGTACGAGGGTTGTTCTATGGCTACACCTTC; cdr3_aa: CSVRGLFYGYTF
d_call: .; j_call: TRBJ1-5; clone_size: .; v_call: TRBV19; cdr3_nt: TGTGCCAGTAGTATAGATTGGGCAGGTAGCAATCAGCCCCAGCATTTT; cdr3_aa: CASSIDWAGSNQPQHF
d_call: .; j_call: TRBJ1-1; clone_size: .; v_call: TRBV5-1; cdr3_nt: TGCGCCAGCAGTTCAGGGGTAACTGAAGCTTTCTTT; cdr3_aa: CASSSGVTEAFF
d_call: TRBD2; j_call: TRBJ2-3; clone_size: .; v_call: TRBV9; cdr3_nt: TGTGCCAGCAGTGACTCCCGGGGGGTGACAGAGAGCACAGATACGCAGTATTTT; cdr3_aa: CASSDSRGVTESTDTQYF
d_call: .; j_call: TRBJ1-2; clone_size: .; v_call: TRBV2; cdr3_nt: TGTGCCAGCAGTGAGTGGGGAGGGTTCAACTATGGCTACACCTTC; cdr3_aa: CASSEWGGFNYGYTF
d_call: .; j_call: TRBJ1-5; clone_size: .; v_call: TRBV4-1; cdr3_nt: TGCGCCAGCAGCCCGTTGGCGGAGGGCAGCAATCAGCCCCAGCATTTT; cdr3_aa: CASSPLAEGSNQPQHF
d_call: .; j_call: TRBJ1-2; clone_size: few; v_call: TRBV20-1; cdr3_nt: TGCAGTGCTAGTCATAGCGAAAGGCCCGATGGCTACACCTTC; cdr3_aa: CSASHSERPDGYTF
d_call: .; j_call: TRBJ1-6; clone_size: .; v_call: TRBV7-9; cdr3_nt: TGTGCCAGCAGCTTAGCGCGCCCAGGGGACTCACCCCTCCACTTT; cdr3_aa: CASSLARPGDSPLHF
d_call: .; j_call: TRBJ1-2; clone_size: .; v_call: TRBV4-3; cdr3_nt: TGCGCCAGCAGCCAACAGACAGGCTATGGCTACACCTTC; cdr3_aa: CASSQQTGYGYTF
d_call: TRBD1; j_call: TRBJ2-7; clone_size: once; v_call: TRBV5-6; cdr3_nt: TGTGCCAGCAGCTTGCTCAGGGGGAGCTACGAGCAGTACTTC; cdr3_aa: CASSLLRGSYEQYF
d_call: TRBD2; j_call: TRBJ2-3; clone_size: .; v_call: TRBV2; cdr3_nt: TGTGCCAGCAGTGAAGGAAGCGGGGGGGCGACAGATACGCAGTATTTT; cdr3_aa: CASSEGSGGATDTQYF
d_call: TRBD1; j_call: TRBJ1-5; clone_size: .; v_call: TRBV7-6; cdr3_nt: TGTGCCAGCAGCCTGGGGACAGGGGGGGATCAGCCCCAGCATTTT; cdr3_aa: CASSLGTGGDQPQHF
d_call: .; j_call: TRBJ1-2; clone_size: .; v_call: TRBV29-1; cdr3_nt: TGCAGCGTTGACTATATCCCAGGGTTTTCTAACTATGGCTACACCTTC; cdr3_aa: CSVDYIPGFSNYGYTF
d_call: .; j_call: TRBJ2-7; clone_size: .; v_call: TRBV13; cdr3_nt: TGTGCCAGCAGCTCTTCTAAACGGGGGGCTCTTTCCTACGAGCAGTACTTC; cdr3_aa: CASSSSKRGALSYEQYF
d_call: .; j_call: TRBJ2-1; clone_size: .; v_call: TRBV5-5; cdr3_nt: TGTGCCAGCAGCCAACGGGGGAGGAAGGCGGGGAATGAGCAGTTCTTC; cdr3_aa: CASSQRGRKAGNEQFF
d_call: TRBD1; j_call: TRBJ1-1; clone_size: few; v_call: TRBV7-9; cdr3_nt: TGTGCCAGCAGCTCGTCCCACAGGGGGCGCATGGACACTGAAGCTTTCTTT; cdr3_aa: CASSSSHRGRMDTEAFF
d_call: .; j_call: TRBJ1-2; clone_size: .; v_call: TRBV5-1; cdr3_nt: TGCGCCAGCAGCTTGATCGGGGGTGTCTATGGCTACACCTTC; cdr3_aa: CASSLIGGVYGYTF
d_call: .; j_call: TRBJ1-4; clone_size: .; v_call: TRBV5-1; cdr3_nt: TGCGCCAGCAGTTTACAGGGAACTAATGAAAAACTGTTTTTT; cdr3_aa: CASSLQGTNEKLFF
d_call: .; j_call: TRBJ1-2; clone_size: .; v_call: TRBV30; cdr3_nt: TGTGCCTGGAGTGATCAGGGCAACTATGGCTACACCTTC; cdr3_aa: CAWSDQGNYGYTF
d_call: .; j_call: TRBJ2-2; clone_size: .; v_call: TRBV2; cdr3_nt: TGTGCCAGCAGAGTAGGGGTTTTCACCGGGGAGCTGTTTTTT; cdr3_aa: CASRVGVFTGELFF
d_call: .; j_call: TRBJ2-7; clone_size: .; v_call: TRBV4-3; cdr3_nt: TGCGCCAGCAGCGCCCAGTCGGGACTCAGTACCTACGAGCAGTACTTC; cdr3_aa: CASSAQSGLSTYEQYF
d_call: .; j_call: TRBJ1-5; clone_size: .; v_call: TRBV6-2/TRBV6-3; cdr3_nt: TGTGCCAGCAGTTACAGGGGGGGTGGGAATCAGCCCCAGCATTTT; cdr3_aa: CASSYRGGGNQPQHF
d_call: .; j_call: TRBJ1-2; clone_size: few; v_call: TRBV9; cdr3_nt: TGTGCCAGCAGCGAGGGGACCGGGGACTACCGGGGCTACACCTTC; cdr3_aa: CASSEGTGDYRGYTF
d_call: TRBD2; j_call: TRBJ2-3; clone_size: once; v_call: TRBV2; cdr3_nt: TGTGCCAGCAGTGGACTAGCGGGGGCGGGCGATACGCAGTATTTT; cdr3_aa: CASSGLAGAGDTQYF
d_call: TRBD1; j_call: TRBJ2-2; clone_size: .; v_call: TRBV5-6; cdr3_nt: TGTGCCAGCAGCTTAGACAGGGGGACCGGGGAGCTGTTTTTT; cdr3_aa: CASSLDRGTGELFF
d_call: TRBD2; j_call: TRBJ2-1; clone_size: .; v_call: TRBV2; cdr3_nt: TGTGCCAGCAGCCGAGGCACTAGCGCCTACAATGAGCAGTTCTTC; cdr3_aa: CASSRGTSAYNEQFF
d_call: TRBD1; j_call: TRBJ1-2; clone_size: .; v_call: TRBV5-1; cdr3_nt: TGCGCCAGCAGCTACGGACAGGCTAACTATGGCTACACCTTC; cdr3_aa: CASSYGQANYGYTF
d_call: TRBD1; j_call: TRBJ2-5; clone_size: .; v_call: TRBV2; cdr3_nt: TGTGCCAGCAGTCCCGACAGGGGGTTAGAGACCCAGTACTTC; cdr3_aa: CASSPDRGLETQYF
d_call: .; j_call: TRBJ1-3; clone_size: .; v_call: TRBV2; cdr3_nt: TGTGCCAGCTCTTGGGCCTCTGGAAACACCATATATTTT; cdr3_aa: CASSWASGNTIYF
d_call: .; j_call: TRBJ2-2; clone_size: .; v_call: TRBV21-1; cdr3_nt: TGTGCCAGCAGCAGCGACACCCCCGGAGGCACCGGGGAGCTGTTTTTT; cdr3_aa: CASSSDTPGGTGELFF
d_call: .; j_call: TRBJ1-2; clone_size: .; v_call: TRBV18; cdr3_nt: TGTGCCAGCTCATCAGAGAGGGGGTATGGCTACACCTTC; cdr3_aa: CASSSERGYGYTF
d_call: .; j_call: TRBJ2-2; clone_size: .; v_call: TRBV5-6; cdr3_nt: TGTGCCAGCAGCTTGCCTCGGAGGGGTACCACCGGGGAGCTGTTTTTT; cdr3_aa: CASSLPRRGTTGELFF
d_call: .; j_call: TRBJ1-2; clone_size: .; v_call: TRBV15; cdr3_nt: TGTGCCACCAGCACCGCCCGGGGGTGGGGGGGCTACACCTTC; cdr3_aa: CATSTARGWGGYTF
d_call: TRBD1; j_call: TRBJ2-5; clone_size: .; v_call: TRBV27; cdr3_nt: TGTGCCAGCAGCCTCGACAGGGGGACCCAGTACTTC; cdr3_aa: CASSLDRGTQYF
d_call: TRBD1; j_call: TRBJ1-5; clone_size: .; v_call: TRBV19; cdr3_nt: TGTGCCAGTAAACTAGGACAGGGGGCTTACCAGCCCCAGCATTTT; cdr3_aa: CASKLGQGAYQPQHF
d_call: .; j_call: TRBJ1-4; clone_size: .; v_call: TRBV4-3; cdr3_nt: TGCGCCAGCTCCCCTAATGGGAGGGCCCTGTTTGAAAAACTGTTTTTT; cdr3_aa: CASSPNGRALFEKLFF
d_call: .; j_call: TRBJ2-1; clone_size: .; v_call: TRBV3-1/TRBV3-2; cdr3_nt: TGTGCCAGCAGCCTACATCCCCAGGGGAATGAGCAGTTCTTC; cdr3_aa: CASSLHPQGNEQFF
d_call: TRBD1; j_call: TRBJ1-1; clone_size: .; v_call: TRBV5-1; cdr3_nt: TGCGCCAGCAGCGAACCGGACAGGGGCACTGAAGCTTTCTTT; cdr3_aa: CASSEPDRGTEAFF
d_call: TRBD1; j_call: TRBJ1-2; clone_size: .; v_call: TRBV19; cdr3_nt: TGTGCCAGTAGTATAGAACGGACAGGGGGCCGTGGCTACACCTTC; cdr3_aa: CASSIERTGGRGYTF
d_call: .; j_call: TRBJ1-5; clone_size: .; v_call: TRBV30; cdr3_nt: TGTGCCTGGGGACCAGGGGAGGGTCAGCCCCAGCATTTT; cdr3_aa: CAWGPGEGQPQHF
d_call: .; j_call: TRBJ2-3; clone_size: .; v_call: TRBV11-1; cdr3_nt: TGTGCCAGCAGCCCTGGAGGGAGCGGGAGCACAGATACGCAGTATTTT; cdr3_aa: CASSPGGSGSTDTQYF
d_call: TRBD1; j_call: TRBJ2-1; clone_size: .; v_call: TRBV25-1; cdr3_nt: TGTGCCAGCAGAGGACAGGACTACAATGAGCAGTTCTTC; cdr3_aa: CASRGQDYNEQFF
d_call: .; j_call: TRBJ2-2; clone_size: .; v_call: TRBV5-1; cdr3_nt: TGCGCCACCCGGGAAGGGAACACCGGGGAGCTGTTTTTT; cdr3_aa: CATREGNTGELFF
d_call: .; j_call: TRBJ2-2; clone_size: once; v_call: TRBV6-5; cdr3_nt: TGTGCCAGCACCCTTAACAGGAACACCGGGGAGCTGTTTTTT; cdr3_aa: CASTLNRNTGELFF
d_call: .; j_call: TRBJ2-1; clone_size: once; v_call: TRBV7-9; cdr3_nt: TGTGCCAGCAGCCCCCGCCGGGGTGGCAATGAGCAGTTCTTC; cdr3_aa: CASSPRRGGNEQFF
d_call: TRBD1; j_call: TRBJ2-1; clone_size: .; v_call: TRBV5-5; cdr3_nt: TGTGCCAGCAGCCAAGGGCGGCAGGGGGCGAACAATGAGCAGTTCTTC; cdr3_aa: CASSQGRQGANNEQFF
d_call: .; j_call: TRBJ1-2; clone_size: few; v_call: TRBV19; cdr3_nt: TGTGCCAGTACCAACTTCACGTTCAGGGTAAACTATGGCTACACCTTC; cdr3_aa: CASTNFTFRVNYGYTF
d_call: .; j_call: TRBJ1-2; clone_size: .; v_call: TRBV5-1; cdr3_nt: TGCGCCAGCAGCTTGGCTGGGAGGGAAGGCTACACCTTC; cdr3_aa: CASSLAGREGYTF
d_call: .; j_call: TRBJ1-2; clone_size: .; v_call: TRBV19; cdr3_nt: TGTGCCAGTAGTGCAGGACAGCTTCTTTCGGCGGAATATGGCTACACCTTC; cdr3_aa: CASSAGQLLSAEYGYTF
d_call: .; j_call: TRBJ1-1; clone_size: once; v_call: TRBV5-5; cdr3_nt: TGTGCCAGCAGGGATTGGGGCAGGGGCCGAAACACTGAAGCTTTCTTT; cdr3_aa: CASRDWGRGRNTEAFF
d_call: .; j_call: TRBJ1-2; clone_size: .; v_call: TRBV21-1; cdr3_nt: TGTGCCAGCAAGACGTGTGGGGCTTACTTCTATGGCTACACCTTC; cdr3_aa: CASKTCGAYFYGYTF
d_call: .; j_call: TRBJ1-1; clone_size: few; v_call: TRBV5-4; cdr3_nt: TGTGCCAGCAGCCGCCCGAAACAGGGAATAGACACTGAAGCTTTCTTT; cdr3_aa: CASSRPKQGIDTEAFF
d_call: TRBD1; j_call: TRBJ1-6; clone_size: .; v_call: TRBV3-1/TRBV3-2; cdr3_nt: TGTGCCAGCAGCTACGGGACAGGGATGAGCAATTCACCCCTCCACTTT; cdr3_aa: CASSYGTGMSNSPLHF
d_call: .; j_call: TRBJ1-1; clone_size: .; v_call: TRBV3-1/TRBV3-2; cdr3_nt: TGTGCCAGCAGCCAAGCCGGGGTGGACACTGAAGCTTTCTTT; cdr3_aa: CASSQAGVDTEAFF
d_call: TRBD1; j_call: TRBJ1-4; clone_size: .; v_call: TRBV2; cdr3_nt: TGTGCCAGCAGCCGGGACAGGGCCCCTTTAAATGAAAAACTGTTTTTT; cdr3_aa: CASSRDRAPLNEKLFF
d_call: TRBD1; j_call: TRBJ1-5; clone_size: .; v_call: TRBV19; cdr3_nt: TGTGCCAGTAGTATAGCCTTACAGGGGCGCCAGCATTTT; cdr3_aa: CASSIALQGRQHF